Sequencing of this T cell receptor (beta chain) was carried out in a study of beta chain features in type 1 diabetes. Findings of the study overall: Overrepresentation of cells with high TCR expression could result from cDNA sequencing. Reduced insertions and increased deletions marked VDJ junctions in type 1 diabetes patients.

The sequenced template was cDNA made from the entire isolated RNA. Clones were read by immunoSEQ multiplex PCR, and TCRdb kept only the in-frame ones, dropping some. Of some 240,000 clones in the sample, 11% were seen once. The germline V gene encodes CDR1 GTSNPN and CDR2 SVGIG (reference sequence). The V and J ends lost 1 base and 6 bases respectively, with 13 bases between them. The CDR3 consists of 13 residues. Worth noting for this clone: Its antigen is as yet unknown.

Input material: central memory CD4+ T cells from blood. The sequence came from a man between 18 and 35 years old in good health. The chain carries TRBV30 and TRBJ2-7; a weak D match, TRBD1 (6 bases). CDR3 amino acids: CAWSDGQYSEQYF. In DNA, the CDR3 is TGTGCCTGGAGTGACGGACAGTATAGCGAGCAGTACTTC. Based on the CDR3 plus reference TRBV30 and TRBJ2-7, the full variable domain is SQTIHQWPATLVQPVGSPLSLECTVEGTSNPNLYWYRQAAGRGLQLLFYSVGIGQISSEVPQNLSASRPQDRQFILSSKKLLLSDSGFYLCAWSDGQYSEQYFGPGTRLTVT.